Listed below are T cell receptor beta chains from one sample, sequenced in a study of CD4 T cells in relation to SARS-CoV-2 and coronaviruses. Their target antigens are unknown. This table comes from immunoSEQ multiplex PCR, and its TCRdb copy is limited to in-frame clones, with some not included. In the table there are around 16,000 clones, around 78% of which are singletons. The sequenced material came from CD4+ T cells from PBMCs, cultured in vitro. The origin of the receptors is a human donor in good health. Each CDR3 is given with its conserved first and last residue. A D gene is named only where the DNA matches it firmly. Clone sizes are given selectively: once, few, many, or a class where the clone is expanded.

size,V,D,J,DNA,CDR3
.,TRBV6-4,.,TRBJ1-2,TGTGCCAGCAGTGTAAGCAGTTCGAACTATGGCTACACCTTC,CASSVSSSNYGYTF
.,TRBV28,.,TRBJ1-6,TGTGCCAGCAGCGGGCGACCTAATTCACCCCTCCACTTT,CASSGRPNSPLHF
.,TRBV5-4,.,TRBJ2-7,TGTGCCACCCTAATACAGGGATCGGCCGAGCAGTACTTC,CATLIQGSAEQYF
.,TRBV6-5,TRBD2,TRBJ2-1,TGTGCCAGCAGTTACAGCACTAGCGGACGCGGCAATGAGCAGTTCTTC,CASSYSTSGRGNEQFF
.,TRBV9,.,TRBJ2-3,TGTGCCAGCAGCGTTGGGGCTAGTTGGACGGATACGCAGTATTTT,CASSVGASWTDTQYF
.,TRBV6-6,TRBD1,TRBJ1-1,TGTGCCAGCTCATGGAGTACAGGGGGTGGCACTGAAGCTTTCTTT,CASSWSTGGGTEAFF
once,TRBV7-9,TRBD1,TRBJ1-3,TGTGCCAGCAGCTTAAAGGGTCAGGGGGCTGGAAACACCATATATTTT,CASSLKGQGAGNTIYF
.,TRBV19,.,TRBJ1-5,TGTGCCAGTAGTATCGGAATAGGGAGCAATCAGCCCCAGCATTTT,CASSIGIGSNQPQHF
.,TRBV27,.,TRBJ2-7,TGTGCCAGCAGTTTCAGGGCTCTCTCCTACGAGCAGTACTTC,CASSFRALSYEQYF
.,TRBV2,.,TRBJ1-2,TGTGCCAGCAGTGAAGGGCCAGGGAGAGGCTACACCTTC,CASSEGPGRGYTF
few,TRBV25-1,TRBD1,TRBJ2-7,TGTGCCAGCACCTGGGGACAGGTCGACTACGAGCAGTACTTC,CASTWGQVDYEQYF
.,TRBV10-3,.,TRBJ1-5,TGTGCCATCAGTGGGGGACCGCCCCCTCAGCCCCAGCATTTT,CAISGGPPPQPQHF
.,TRBV7-8,.,TRBJ1-5,TGTGCCAGCAGCTTAGGTTCAGGCTTGAATCAGCCCCAGCATTTT,CASSLGSGLNQPQHF
.,TRBV7-3,.,TRBJ2-3,TGTGCCAGCAGCCCCCGTAACACAGATACGCAGTATTTT,CASSPRNTDTQYF
.,TRBV18,.,TRBJ1-1,TGTGCCAGCTCACCGGGGGGGATGAACACTGAAGCTTTCTTT,CASSPGGMNTEAFF
.,TRBV28,.,TRBJ1-5,TGTGCCAGCAGTTTTAGGCAGTATAGCAATCAGCCCCAGCATTTT,CASSFRQYSNQPQHF
.,TRBV30,TRBD1,TRBJ2-7,TGTGCCTGGGGTAGACAGGGGGCCTACGAGCAGTACTTC,CAWGRQGAYEQYF
.,TRBV5-1,TRBD1,TRBJ1-6,TGCGCCAGCAGCTTTACGTACAGGGGGGATAATTCACCCCTCCACTTT,CASSFTYRGDNSPLHF
few,TRBV6-4,TRBD2,TRBJ2-3,TGTGCCAGCAGTGAAGAGTCTAGCGGGAATACAGATACGCAGTATTTT,CASSEESSGNTDTQYF
.,TRBV5-1,TRBD2,TRBJ2-1,TGCGCCAGCAGCTTGAGTGGTCCCCGCGGGCTAGCGGGAGTCAATGAGCAGTTCTTC,CASSLSGPRGLAGVNEQFF
.,TRBV5-1,.,TRBJ2-5,TGCGCCAGCAAGTCCACCGGCGGCTCCTACCAAGAGACCCAGTACTTC,CASKSTGGSYQETQYF
once,TRBV9,.,TRBJ2-2,TGTGCCAGCAGCCCACGCGAGACCAACACCGGGGAGCTGTTTTTT,CASSPRETNTGELFF
.,TRBV12-5,TRBD1,TRBJ1-4,TGTGCTAGTGGTTTGGTCCGTCCCGGGACAGGCTTGTTTTTT,CASGLVRPGTGLFF
.,TRBV18,.,TRBJ1-4,TGTGCCAGCTCGGCCGTGCCGGGGAATGAAAAACTGTTTTTT,CASSAVPGNEKLFF
.,TRBV9,TRBD1,TRBJ1-3,TGTGCCAGCAGCGCCAGCCTACGAGGGGGCGACGGAAACACCATATATTTT,CASSASLRGGDGNTIYF
.,TRBV7-9,.,TRBJ2-7,TGTGCCAGCAGCTTAGCGGGAGTCGGGGCGAACCCCTACGAGCAGTACTTC,CASSLAGVGANPYEQYF
.,TRBV5-1,TRBD1,TRBJ2-2,TGCGCCAGCAGCTTCTCAACGACAGGGACGAACACCGGGGAGCTGTTTTTT,CASSFSTTGTNTGELFF
.,TRBV19,TRBD2,TRBJ2-1,TGTGCCAGTAGTATAGGCCCGTCTTCTACGGCGGGACTAGCGTACAATGAGCAGTTCTTC,CASSIGPSSTAGLAYNEQFF
.,TRBV11-2,.,TRBJ1-4,TGTGCCAGCAGCCCGGACTGGGATCGGGTGGAAAAACTGTTTTTT,CASSPDWDRVEKLFF
.,TRBV7-2,.,TRBJ1-5,TGTGCCAGCAGCTTAGGGGGGTACAGCAATCAGCCCCAGCATTTT,CASSLGGYSNQPQHF
.,TRBV5-1,TRBD2,TRBJ2-1,TGCGCCAGCAGCTTGGTTGGGGGGACTAGCGGGACCCCGAGCTCCTACAATGAGCAGTTCTTC,CASSLVGGTSGTPSSYNEQFF
.,TRBV6-5,.,TRBJ2-7,TGTGCCAGCAGTAAGACATACTACGAGCAGTACTTC,CASSKTYYEQYF